This is a list of T cell receptor beta chains from one sample in a study of radiotherapy plus CTLA-4 blockade in lung cancer. Some clones are missing from TCRdb's copy, which holds only in-frame ones; the method was immunoSEQ multiplex PCR. This table has some 110,000 clones, over 80% appearing once. This material consisted of peripheral blood, taken from a patient treated with radiotherapy plus ipilimumab. The receptors stem from a human donor with non-small cell lung cancer that progressed on radiotherapy plus ipilimumab. The CDR3 runs from the conserved cysteine through the conserved F or W. A D gene is named only where the DNA matches it firmly. Clone size is stated in some rows and not others, as once, few, many or a class when expanded.

j_gene: TRBJ2-2
d_gene: NA
v_gene: TRBV11-2
abundance: NA
CDR3nt: TGTGCCAGTGCTCGTGACACCGGGGAGCTGTTTTTT
CDR3aa: CASARDTGELFF

j_gene: TRBJ2-7
d_gene: NA
v_gene: TRBV7-9
abundance: NA
CDR3nt: TGTGCCAGCAGCCGACGAACAGGGATTGGGTACGAGCAGTACTTC
CDR3aa: CASSRRTGIGYEQYF

j_gene: TRBJ1-2
d_gene: NA
v_gene: TRBV5-1
abundance: once
CDR3nt: TGCGCCAGCAGCCCGACAATTAACTATGGCTACACCTTC
CDR3aa: CASSPTINYGYTF

j_gene: TRBJ2-7
d_gene: NA
v_gene: TRBV28
abundance: once
CDR3nt: TGTGCCAGCTATGGGACGGGTAGCCCGGGGGAGCAGTACTTC
CDR3aa: CASYGTGSPGEQYF

j_gene: TRBJ2-7
d_gene: NA
v_gene: TRBV6-5
abundance: few
CDR3nt: TGTCCGTTGGGGGCCTGCGAGCAGTACTTC
CDR3aa: CPLGACEQYF

j_gene: TRBJ2-3
d_gene: NA
v_gene: TRBV2
abundance: NA
CDR3nt: TGTGCCAGCAGTGGAAATCCAGATACGCAGTATTTT
CDR3aa: CASSGNPDTQYF

j_gene: TRBJ2-7
d_gene: NA
v_gene: TRBV11-3
abundance: NA
CDR3nt: TGTGCCAGCAGCTTAAGAGACGAGCAGTACTTC
CDR3aa: CASSLRDEQYF

j_gene: TRBJ2-3
d_gene: NA
v_gene: TRBV30
abundance: NA
CDR3nt: TGTGCCTGGAACGAGGAGGACTCCACAGATACGCAGTATTTT
CDR3aa: CAWNEEDSTDTQYF

j_gene: TRBJ1-4
d_gene: NA
v_gene: TRBV19
abundance: NA
CDR3nt: TGTGCCAGTACCCGAGGACAGTGGAATGAAAAACTGTTTTTT
CDR3aa: CASTRGQWNEKLFF

j_gene: TRBJ1-3
d_gene: TRBD1
v_gene: TRBV6-1
abundance: once
CDR3nt: TGTGCCAGCAGGACCAAGGGACAGGGGGAAAACACCATATATTTT
CDR3aa: CASRTKGQGENTIYF